This paragraph covers one T cell receptor beta chain sequence. What it binds is not known. These data are taken from a study of cytomegalovirus exposure and HLA in healthy donors. General study findings and limits: A later analysis reportedly found that, within productive TCRs, an Asian-associated ancestry cluster had fewer N-insertions than the mean observed across the roughly 610 donors. A list of 164 TCR beta chains associated with cytomegalovirus was given.

The study ran its PCR with 60 Vbeta and 13 Jbeta primers. TCRdb's copy holds only in-frame clones and misses some; the assay was immunoSEQ multiplex PCR. This repertoire shows approximately 130,000 clones, roughly four fifths found once; its top ten account for roughly 6%. Germline CDR1 is MDHEN and CDR2 is SYDVKM. V was pared by 2 bases and J by 0 bases, with 19 bases between. The CDR3 runs 18 residues. Sequenced material: PBMCs. J is TRBJ1-1 and V is TRBV28; D gene unclear. The clonotype originates from a woman in her thirties or forties in good health and CMV-seronegative. This CDR3 reads CASSLLLGVIQLNTEAFF. CDR3 nucleotides: TGTGCCAGCAGTTTACTTCTCGGGGTCATTCAATTGAACACTGAAGCTTTCTTT.